A selection of T cell receptor beta chains follows, all from one sample in a study of blood T cell repertoires in COVID-19. Clones were sequenced by immunoSEQ multiplex PCR, and TCRdb holds only the in-frame ones, with some missing. Of roughly 250,000 clones in the sample, 70% to 90% were seen once. Sequencing was carried out using peripheral blood. The receptors come from a woman aged 35 to 49 who had recovered from COVID-19. The CDR3 runs from the conserved cysteine through the conserved F or W. The D gene is left open where the match is weak. Not all rows give a size; the values are once, few, many and, for expanded clones, a class.

clone_size | j_call | v_call | d_call | cdr3_aa | cdr3_nt
- | TRBJ2-1 | TRBV5-6 | - | CASSLPSPYNEQFF | TGTGCCAGCAGCTTGCCTAGTCCCTACAATGAGCAGTTCTTC
- | TRBJ2-2 | TRBV4-1 | - | CASSQGATRGGGPGGELFF | TGCGCCAGCAGCCAAGGAGCCACGAGAGGAGGGGGCCCGGGCGGGGAGCTGTTTTTT
- | TRBJ2-1 | TRBV10-2 | TRBD2 | CASSEGVRLAGLPKEQFF | TGCGCCAGCAGTGAGGGGGTAAGACTAGCGGGACTGCCTAAGGAGCAGTTCTTC
- | TRBJ1-2 | TRBV5-6 | - | CASSRRGREASSTWYGYTF | TGTGCCAGCAGCCGCAGAGGACGGGAGGCGTCGTCCACGTGGTATGGCTACACCTTC
few | TRBJ1-1 | TRBV9 | TRBD1 | CASSVEGQLNDEAFF | TGTGCCAGCAGCGTAGAGGGACAGCTTAACGATGAAGCTTTCTTT
- | TRBJ2-5 | TRBV11-2 | TRBD2 | CASSSRGVGAETQYF | TGTGCCAGCAGCTCCCGGGGGGTAGGGGCAGAGACCCAGTACTTC
- | TRBJ2-2 | TRBV7-2 | - | CASSLLVGELFF | TGTGCCAGCAGCTTACTAGTCGGGGAGCTGTTTTTT
once | TRBJ1-5 | TRBV6-5 | TRBD1 | CASSYQGQDQPQHF | TGTGCCAGCAGTTACCAAGGACAGGATCAGCCCCAGCATTTT
- | TRBJ2-7 | TRBV5-1 | - | CASSLDGLSYEQYF | TGCGCCAGCAGCTTGGATGGCCTCTCCTACGAGCAGTACTTC
- | TRBJ1-1 | TRBV6-5 | TRBD1 | CASNTGQGFGAFF | TGTGCCAGCAACACCGGACAGGGTTTCGGAGCTTTCTTT
once | TRBJ2-3 | TRBV5-1 | - | CASSQLPGTDTQYF | TGCGCCAGCAGCCAGCTCCCAGGGACAGATACGCAGTATTTT
- | TRBJ2-2 | TRBV7-3 | TRBD2 | CASSLNVLAGATGELFF | TGTGCCAGCAGCTTAAACGTCCTAGCGGGCGCCACCGGGGAGCTGTTTTTT
- | TRBJ1-1 | TRBV6-5 | TRBD1 | CASAQDRGDTEAFF | TGTGCCAGCGCACAGGACAGGGGGGACACTGAAGCTTTCTTT
- | TRBJ2-1 | TRBV7-3 | - | CASSLRPGKGYNEQFF | TGTGCCAGCAGCTTAAGACCGGGGAAAGGCTACAATGAGCAGTTCTTC
- | TRBJ1-1 | TRBV6-2/TRBV6-3 | TRBD1 | CASSYVPGQGGEAFF | TGTGCCAGCAGTTACGTACCGGGACAGGGGGGTGAAGCTTTCTTT
- | TRBJ2-5 | TRBV25-1 | - | CASRVPKVFRVRETQYF | TGTGCCAGCAGGGTCCCCAAGGTCTTTCGGGTCCGGGAGACCCAGTACTTC
- | TRBJ2-4 | TRBV5-1 | TRBD2 | CASTPVAGDIQYF | TGCGCCAGCACCCCCGTGGCGGGGGACATTCAGTACTTC
- | TRBJ2-1 | TRBV18 | - | CASSEGNEQFF | TGTGCCAGCTCAGAGGGAAATGAGCAGTTCTTC
- | TRBJ1-2 | TRBV12-5 | - | CASGLSNSWGYTF | TGTGCTAGTGGTTTGTCCAACTCCTGGGGCTACACCTTC
- | TRBJ2-7 | TRBV12-3/TRBV12-4 | TRBD2 | CASRTSGSYEQYF | TGTGCCAGCAGGACTAGCGGGAGCTACGAGCAGTACTTC
once | TRBJ2-5 | TRBV7-2 | TRBD2 | CASSLWASGLQETQYF | TGTGCCAGCAGCTTATGGGCTAGCGGGCTCCAAGAGACCCAGTACTTC
- | TRBJ1-1 | TRBV11-3 | - | CASSARAPGAEAFF | TGTGCCAGCAGCGCCCGGGCCCCCGGGGCTGAAGCTTTCTTT
- | TRBJ2-1 | TRBV9 | TRBD2 | CASSVDGLAANEQFF | TGTGCCAGCAGCGTAGACGGACTAGCAGCCAATGAGCAGTTCTTC